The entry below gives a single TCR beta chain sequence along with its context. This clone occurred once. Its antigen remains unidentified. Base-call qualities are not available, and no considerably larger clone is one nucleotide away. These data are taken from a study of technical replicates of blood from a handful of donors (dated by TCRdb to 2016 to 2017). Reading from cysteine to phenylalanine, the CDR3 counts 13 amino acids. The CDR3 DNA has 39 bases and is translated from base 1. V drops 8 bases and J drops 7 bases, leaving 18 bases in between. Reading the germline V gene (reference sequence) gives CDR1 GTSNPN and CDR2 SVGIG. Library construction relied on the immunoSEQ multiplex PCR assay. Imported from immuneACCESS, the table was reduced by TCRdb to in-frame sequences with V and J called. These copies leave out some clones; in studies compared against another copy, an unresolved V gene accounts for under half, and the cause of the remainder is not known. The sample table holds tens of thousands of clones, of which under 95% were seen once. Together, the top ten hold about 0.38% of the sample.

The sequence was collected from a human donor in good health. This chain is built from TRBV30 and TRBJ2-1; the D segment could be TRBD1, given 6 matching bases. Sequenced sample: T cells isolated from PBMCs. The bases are TGTGCCGGGTTGGACAGAATGTGGAATGAGCAGTTCTTC. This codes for CAGLDRMWNEQFF.